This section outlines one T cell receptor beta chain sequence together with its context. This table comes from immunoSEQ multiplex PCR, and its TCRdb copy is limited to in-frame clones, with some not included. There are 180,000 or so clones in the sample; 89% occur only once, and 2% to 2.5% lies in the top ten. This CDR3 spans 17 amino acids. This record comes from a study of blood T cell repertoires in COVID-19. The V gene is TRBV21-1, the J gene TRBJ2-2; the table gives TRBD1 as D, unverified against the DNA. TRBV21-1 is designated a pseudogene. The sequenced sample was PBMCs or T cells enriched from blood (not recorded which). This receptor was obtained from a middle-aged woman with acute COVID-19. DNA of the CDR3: TGTGCCAGCAGCGCCCGCCCGAAGACAGGGTCCACCGGGGAGCTGTTTTTT. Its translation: CASSARPKTGSTGELFF.